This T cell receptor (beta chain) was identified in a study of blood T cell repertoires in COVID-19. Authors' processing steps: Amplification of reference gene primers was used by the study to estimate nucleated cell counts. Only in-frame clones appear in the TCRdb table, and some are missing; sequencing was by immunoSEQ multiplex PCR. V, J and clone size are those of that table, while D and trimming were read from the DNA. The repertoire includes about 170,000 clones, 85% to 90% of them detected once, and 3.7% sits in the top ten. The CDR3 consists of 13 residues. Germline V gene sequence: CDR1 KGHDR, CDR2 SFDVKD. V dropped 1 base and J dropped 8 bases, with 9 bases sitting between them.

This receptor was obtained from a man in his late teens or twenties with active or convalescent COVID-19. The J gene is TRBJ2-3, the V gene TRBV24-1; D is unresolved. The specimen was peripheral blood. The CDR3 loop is CATSDFGSSTQYF. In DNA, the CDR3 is TGTGCCACCAGTGATTTCGGGTCAAGTACGCAGTATTTT.